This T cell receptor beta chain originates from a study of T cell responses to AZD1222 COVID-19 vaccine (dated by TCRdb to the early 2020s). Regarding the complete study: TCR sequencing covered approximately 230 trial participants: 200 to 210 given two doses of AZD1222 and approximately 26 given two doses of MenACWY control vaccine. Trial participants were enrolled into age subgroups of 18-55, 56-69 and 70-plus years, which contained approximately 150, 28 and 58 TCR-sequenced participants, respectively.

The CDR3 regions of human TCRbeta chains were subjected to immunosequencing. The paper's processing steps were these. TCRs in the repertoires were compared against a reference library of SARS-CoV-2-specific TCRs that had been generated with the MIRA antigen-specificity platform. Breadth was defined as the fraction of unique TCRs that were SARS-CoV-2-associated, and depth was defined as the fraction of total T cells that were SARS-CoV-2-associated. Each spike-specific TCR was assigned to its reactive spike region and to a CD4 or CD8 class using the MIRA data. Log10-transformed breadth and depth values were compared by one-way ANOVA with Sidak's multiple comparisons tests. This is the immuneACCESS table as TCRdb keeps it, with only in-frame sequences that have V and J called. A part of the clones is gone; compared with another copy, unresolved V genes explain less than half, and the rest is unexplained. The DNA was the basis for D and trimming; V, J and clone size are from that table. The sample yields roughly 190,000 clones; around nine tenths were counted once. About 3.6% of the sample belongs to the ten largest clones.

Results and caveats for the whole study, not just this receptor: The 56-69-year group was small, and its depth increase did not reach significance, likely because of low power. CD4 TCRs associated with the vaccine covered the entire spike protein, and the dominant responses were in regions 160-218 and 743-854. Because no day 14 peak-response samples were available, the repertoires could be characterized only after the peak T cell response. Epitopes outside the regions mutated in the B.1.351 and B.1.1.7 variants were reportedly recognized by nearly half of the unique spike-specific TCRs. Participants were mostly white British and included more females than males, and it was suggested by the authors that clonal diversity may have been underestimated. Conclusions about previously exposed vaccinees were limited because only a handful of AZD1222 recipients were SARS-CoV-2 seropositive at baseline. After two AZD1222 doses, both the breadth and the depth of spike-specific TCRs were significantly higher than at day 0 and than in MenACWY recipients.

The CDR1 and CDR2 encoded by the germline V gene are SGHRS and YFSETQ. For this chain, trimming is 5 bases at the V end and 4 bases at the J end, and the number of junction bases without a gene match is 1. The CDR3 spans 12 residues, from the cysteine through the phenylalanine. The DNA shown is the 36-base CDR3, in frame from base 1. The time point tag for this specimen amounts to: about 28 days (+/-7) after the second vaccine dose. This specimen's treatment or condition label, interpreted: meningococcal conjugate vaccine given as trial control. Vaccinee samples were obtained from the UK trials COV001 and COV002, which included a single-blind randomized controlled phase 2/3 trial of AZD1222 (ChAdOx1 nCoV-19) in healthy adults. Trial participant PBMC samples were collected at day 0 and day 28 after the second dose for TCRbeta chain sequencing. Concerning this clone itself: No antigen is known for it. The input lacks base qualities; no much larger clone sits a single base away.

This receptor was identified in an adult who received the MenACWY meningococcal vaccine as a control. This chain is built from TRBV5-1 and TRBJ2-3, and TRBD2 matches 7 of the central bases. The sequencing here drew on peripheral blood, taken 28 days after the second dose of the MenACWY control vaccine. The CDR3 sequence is CASRREADTQYF. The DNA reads TGCGCCAGCAGACGGGAGGCAGATACGCAGTATTTT.